These T cell receptor beta chains were read from a single sample in a study of type 1 regulatory T cells. These receptors have no known antigen. TCRdb re-called the reads with MiXCR, one entry per CDR3 protein. The table shows tens of thousands of distinct CDR3 sequences, with less than 25% occurring only once. Sequencing was performed on cultured type 1 regulatory T (Tr1) cells, either the whole culture or a sorted fraction (not recorded which). The receptors derive from a human donor in good health. CDR3s include the opening cysteine and the closing phenylalanine or tryptophan. For some rows the clone size is stated as once, few or many, or as a class when expanded; others skip it.

v_gene: TRBV9
abundance: -
j_gene: TRBJ1-1
CDR3aa: CASSVDPQTGVNTEAFF

v_gene: TRBV2
abundance: few
j_gene: TRBJ2-3
CDR3aa: CASSEFRGEAGLHSF

v_gene: TRBV12-3/TRBV12-4
abundance: -
j_gene: TRBJ1-1
CDR3aa: CASSPSPGPEAFF

v_gene: TRBV19
abundance: few
j_gene: TRBJ1-2
CDR3aa: CASSDFRGGYTF

v_gene: TRBV20-1
abundance: few
j_gene: TRBJ1-6
CDR3aa: CSAREQTGYNSPLHF

v_gene: TRBV6-6
abundance: few
j_gene: TRBJ1-2
CDR3aa: CASSVQGYGYTF

v_gene: TRBV4-2
abundance: few
j_gene: TRBJ2-7
CDR3aa: CASGGTSGSYEQYF

v_gene: TRBV6-5
abundance: few
j_gene: TRBJ1-2
CDR3aa: CASSYVGRYTF

v_gene: TRBV5-1
abundance: -
j_gene: TRBJ2-7
CDR3aa: CASSSAAGTAIPYEQYF

v_gene: TRBV4-1
abundance: -
j_gene: TRBJ2-1
CDR3aa: CASSQGWGLYEQFF

v_gene: TRBV4-3
abundance: few
j_gene: TRBJ1-1
CDR3aa: CASSQDLWPAEAFF

v_gene: TRBV9
abundance: few
j_gene: TRBJ2-2
CDR3aa: CASSTPGQGGTGELFF

v_gene: TRBV6-5
abundance: -
j_gene: TRBJ2-1
CDR3aa: CASRRSGEQFF

v_gene: TRBV5-1
abundance: -
j_gene: TRBJ1-3
CDR3aa: CASNPVQGAGNTIYF

v_gene: TRBV5-1
abundance: few
j_gene: TRBJ2-5
CDR3aa: CASSRWTGEETQYF

v_gene: TRBV4-2
abundance: -
j_gene: TRBJ2-1
CDR3aa: CASSQVVSGVYNEQFF

v_gene: TRBV19
abundance: -
j_gene: TRBJ2-7
CDR3aa: CASSIGLAGVHEQYF

v_gene: TRBV29-1
abundance: -
j_gene: TRBJ1-2
CDR3aa: CSVESSSSYGYTF

v_gene: TRBV5-1
abundance: few
j_gene: TRBJ1-1
CDR3aa: CASSLKVRAEAFF

v_gene: TRBV29-1
abundance: -
j_gene: TRBJ1-2
CDR3aa: CSVEKGAQYGYTF

v_gene: TRBV3-1
abundance: few
j_gene: TRBJ1-4
CDR3aa: CASSQAPEKLFF

v_gene: TRBV12-3/TRBV12-4
abundance: -
j_gene: TRBJ1-1
CDR3aa: CASSFLRETEAFF

v_gene: TRBV6-1
abundance: -
j_gene: TRBJ2-3
CDR3aa: CASSFGQEFTDTQYF

v_gene: TRBV6-5
abundance: few
j_gene: TRBJ1-1
CDR3aa: CASSYFSPSSNEAFF

v_gene: TRBV7-2
abundance: -
j_gene: TRBJ2-5
CDR3aa: CASSFDRGVETPYF

v_gene: TRBV20-1
abundance: -
j_gene: TRBJ2-2
CDR3aa: CSARSWGNTGELFF

v_gene: TRBV10-3
abundance: -
j_gene: TRBJ2-2
CDR3aa: CAISAPGGTGELFF